The 30 T cell receptor beta chains given below trace back to one sample, sequenced in a study of blood T cell repertoires in COVID-19 (TCRdb year 2020). The library came from the immunoSEQ multiplex PCR assay. In its TCRdb copy, this immuneACCESS table keeps in-frame sequences only and misses some clones. Where compared with another copy, unresolved V genes explain less than half of these, and the others have no known cause. In all, the sample holds around 76,000 clones, and around 80% of those were seen once. The ten biggest clones cover 9.5% to 15% of the sample. Material: peripheral blood. The receptor source for this set is a man in his fifties with COVID-19, enrolled during active disease.

The rearrangement joins TRBV3-1 (or the pseudogene TRBV3-2) to TRBJ1-2; 12 nucleotides align to TRBD1. Germline loops: CDR1 LGHDT, CDR2 YNNKEL (reference sequence). The CDR3 sequence is 17 residues long. V was pared by 8 bases and J by 2 bases, with 12 bases of the junction left unmatched. This CDR3 reads CASGSRDRGRTNYGYTF. As DNA, the CDR3 is TGTGCCAGCGGGTCCCGGGACAGGGGGCGGACGAACTATGGCTACACCTTC.

The chain carries TRBV7-3 and TRBJ2-1; unclear D gene. V was cut by 2 bases and J by 10 bases, with 12 bases left in between. The germline gives CDR1 SGHTA, CDR2 FQGTGA. The CDR3 runs 13 residues. CDR3 in DNA: TGTGCCAGCAGCTTACTAACTCGGTCGGAGCAGTTCTTC. Translating it yields CASSLLTRSEQFF.

This clone was seen a single time. The chain combines TRBV5-1 with TRBJ1-4, with D perhaps TRBD1 (6 bases). CDR1 is SGHRS and CDR2 is YFSETQ in the germline V gene. The CDR3 runs 14 residues. V was pared by 1 base and J by 6 bases, with 10 bases between. The DNA for the CDR3 is TGCGCCAGCAGCTTGTCAGGGGTAGATGAAAAACTGTTTTTT. Amino acid sequence: CASSLSGVDEKLFF. Full variable domain (missing parts from reference TRBV5-1 and TRBJ1-4): KAGVTQTPRYLIKTRGQQVTLSCSPISGHRSVSWYQQTPGQGLQFLFEYFSETQRNKGNFPGRFSGRQFSNSRSEMNVSTLELGDSALYLCASSLSGVDEKLFFGSGTQLSVL.

This rearrangement joins TRBV19 to TRBJ2-7; perhaps TRBD1 as D (5 bases). The CDR3 totals 12 residues. Germline CDR1 and CDR2: LNHDA and SQIVND (reference sequence). V lost 6 bases to trimming and J lost 2 bases, with 8 bases between them. CDR3 in DNA: TGTGCCAGTAGCAGGGTCCCCTACGAGCAGTACTTC. This translates into CASSRVPYEQYF.

The gene calls are TRBV6-6 and TRBJ1-1; tentatively, D is TRBD1 (6 bases). The CDR3 is made up of 15 amino acids. Germline CDR1 reads MNHNY; CDR2 reads SVGAGI (reference sequence). V lost 7 bases to trimming and J lost 5 bases, with 20 bases between them. The CDR3 here is CASIQGGGRRTEAFF. The CDR3 coding sequence is TGTGCCAGCATCCAAGGCGGGGGGCGCCGGACTGAAGCTTTCTTT.

The V gene is TRBV5-1, the J gene TRBJ2-2, with 8 bases lining up with TRBD1. V lost 4 bases, J lost 2 bases, and 7 bases stayed unmatched. The CDR3 is 16 amino acids. Germline assignment: CDR1 SGHRS and CDR2 YFSETQ. The CDR3 DNA follows: TGCGCCAGCAGCCCCTGGACAGGGACAAACACCGGGGAGCTGTTTTTT. This encodes CASSPWTGTNTGELFF.

This chain links TRBV3-1 (or the pseudogene TRBV3-2) with TRBJ2-2; D is perhaps TRBD2 (5 bases). This CDR3 has 14 residues. V was shortened by 1 base and J by 7 bases, with 10 bases between the two germline ends. Germline V gene data show CDR1 as LGHDT and CDR2 as YNNKEL (reference sequence). CDR3 protein: CASSQVLVGGELFF. The CDR3 DNA is TGTGCCAGCAGCCAAGTACTAGTTGGCGGGGAGCTGTTTTTT.

V is TRBV5-1 and J is TRBJ2-1; tentative D call: TRBD2 (5 bases). Germline CDR1 reads SGHRS; CDR2 reads YFSETQ. Trimming removed 4 bases from V and 5 bases from J, with 16 bases in between. The CDR3 covers 15 residues. CDR3 sequence reads: CASSRTASKHNEQFF. The CDR3 nucleotides read TGCGCCAGCAGCCGGACTGCCTCGAAGCACAATGAGCAGTTCTTC.

The V gene is TRBV7-2, the J gene TRBJ2-1; TRBD2 matches 14 bases. V lost 2 bases and J lost 8; bases outside the gene matches: 5. The CDR3 runs to 16 residues. CDR1 is SGHTA, CDR2 FQGNSA, per germline. The CDR3 DNA follows: TGTGCCAGCAGCTTATCGACTAGCGGGAGGGGGGATGAGCAGTTCTTC. Its translation: CASSLSTSGRGDEQFF.

Points on this clone: Mismatch with germline at one junction end may stem from a read error. This chain links TRBV7-2 with TRBJ2-4; 11 bases fit TRBD2. Germline V CDR1 and CDR2: SGHTA, FQGNSA. This CDR3 region has 15 residues. CDR3 region: CASSLWLAGGMNIVF. CDR3 DNA: TGTGCCAGCAGCTTGTGGCTAGCGGGAGGTATGAATATCGTGTTC.

V gene TRBV19 combines with J gene TRBJ1-5, with D possibly being TRBD1 (5 bases). Germline values: CDR1 LNHDA, CDR2 SQIVND (reference sequence). V was clipped by 2 bases and J by 6 bases, with 17 bases between them. This CDR3 contains 16 residues. CDR3 sequence (DNA): TGTGCCAGTAGTATAACCGGGACGGGGGGTTTTCAGCCCCAGCATTTT. It translates to CASSITGTGGFQPQHF. Based on the CDR3 plus reference TRBV19 and TRBJ1-5, the full variable domain is DGGITQSPKYLFRKEGQNVTLSCEQNLNHDAMYWYRQDPGQGLRLIYYSQIVNDFQKGDIAEGYSVSREKKESFPLTVTSAQKNPTAFYLCASSITGTGGFQPQHFGDGTRLSIL.

The V gene is TRBV19, the J gene TRBJ1-5, with D unclear. Trimming took 6 bases from V and 2 from J, leaving 11 bases between them. There are 14 residues in the CDR3. Germline values: CDR1 LNHDA, CDR2 SQIVND (reference sequence). CDR3 DNA sequence: TGTGCCAGTAGAATCGGAGGGCGCAATCAGCCCCAGCATTTT. As protein: CASRIGGRNQPQHF.

The genes are TRBV5-1 and TRBJ2-1; D might be TRBD2 (5 bases). This CDR3 is 15 amino acids long. Trimming removed 0 bases at V and 5 bases at J, with 12 bases between. Germline lookup yields CDR1 SGHRS and CDR2 YFSETQ. CDR3 bases: TGCGCCAGCAGCTTGGGCGCGGGCTGGGACAATGAGCAGTTCTTC. Its translation is CASSLGAGWDNEQFF.

The DNA for the CDR3 is TGTGCCACCAGCAGAGCCGTCAACCCGGAACGGAGTGAGCAGTTCTTC. As protein: CATSRAVNPERSEQFF. The chain carries TRBV15 and TRBJ2-1, with D unresolved. The CDR3 covers 16 residues. Germline CDR1 and CDR2: LNHNV and YYDKDF (reference sequence). Trimming took off 1 base at V and 9 bases at J, with 19 bases between the two ends.

The chain couples TRBV19 to TRBJ2-1; 10 bases align to TRBD1. The CDR3 has 15 amino acids. V was clipped by 7 bases and J by 4 bases; unmatched bases: 7. Germline CDR1 reads LNHDA; CDR2 reads SQIVND (reference sequence). The CDR3 loop is CASKRDRGIYNEQFF. DNA of the CDR3: TGTGCCAGTAAACGGGACAGGGGAATTTACAATGAGCAGTTCTTC.

DNA for the CDR3: TGCGCCAGCAGCTTGGGGGACATTGGAAACACCATATATTTT. It encodes CASSLGDIGNTIYF. The chain joins TRBV5-1 to TRBJ1-3, with a possible D match to TRBD1 (6 bases). This CDR3 spans 14 amino acids. The V gene's germline CDR1 is SGHRS and CDR2 YFSETQ. V shed 0 bases and J shed 3 bases, with 7 bases lying between them.

The rearrangement joins TRBV7-3 to TRBJ2-7, with 10 bases matching TRBD1. Germline CDR1 SGHTA, CDR2 FQGTGA. There are 16 residues in the CDR3. Losses at the gene ends were 3 bases for V and 5 bases for J; bases not matched to a gene: 10. The CDR3, as DNA: TGTGCCAGCAGCTTGCAGACCGGGACAGGGGTACACGAGCAGTACTTC. Its translation: CASSLQTGTGVHEQYF.

This chain connects TRBV6-5 to TRBJ2-1; 11 nucleotides match TRBD2. J gave up 3 bases and V 5 bases, and 3 bases lay outside the gene matches. Germline V gene sequence: CDR1 MNHEY, CDR2 SVGAGI. This CDR3 comprises 15 residues. The CDR3, as DNA: TGTGCCAGCAGTCAACTAGCGGGAGACTACAATGAGCAGTTCTTC. Amino acid sequence: CASSQLAGDYNEQFF.

The chain has TRBV27 and TRBJ1-1; D is possibly TRBD1 (6 bases). This CDR3 region has 16 residues. V shed 4 bases and J shed 0 bases, with 15 bases lying between them. Germline values: CDR1 MNHEY, CDR2 SMNVEV (reference sequence). CDR3 amino acids: CASSSGASYLNTEAFF. In DNA, the CDR3 is TGTGCCAGCAGTTCAGGGGCGTCGTACCTGAACACTGAAGCTTTCTTT.

The chain has TRBV10-2 and TRBJ1-1; D gene uncertain. Trimming removed 4 bases from V and 5 bases from J, with 11 bases in between. This CDR3 has 13 amino acids. Per the germline V gene, CDR1 is WSHSY and CDR2 is SAAADI. The CDR3 sequence: CASSAPGGTEAFF. CDR3 coding DNA: TGCGCCAGCAGTGCCCCCGGAGGGACTGAAGCTTTCTTT.

This clone turned up a few times. This rearrangement joins TRBV14 to TRBJ2-1; TRBD2 matches 8 bases. V lost 3 bases and J lost 8; bases outside the gene matches: 6. This CDR3 is built from 14 residues. In germline, CDR1 is SGHDN, CDR2 FVKESK. DNA for the CDR3: TGTGCCAGCAGCCATTGGAGCGGGAGCGATGAGCAGTTCTTC. It encodes CASSHWSGSDEQFF.

V and J are TRBV7-3 and TRBJ2-1; D gene uncertain. Looked up from germline, CDR1 is SGHTA and CDR2 is FQGTGA. The V gene lost 5 bases and the J gene lost 0 bases, with 14 bases spanning the gap. The CDR3 contains 16 residues. The CDR3 sequence: CASSPSRISSYNEQFF. The DNA for the CDR3 is TGTGCCAGCAGCCCTTCTAGGATCAGCTCCTACAATGAGCAGTTCTTC.

The chain uses TRBV30 and TRBJ2-2; the D gene is possibly TRBD1 (5 bases). CDR3 length equals 16 residues. CDR1 GTSNPN and CDR2 SVGIG come from the germline V gene (reference sequence). The ends were cut back, 2 bases at V and 0 bases at J, with 13 bases in the middle. The CDR3 region is CAWSHRQSPNTGELFF. Written as DNA, the CDR3 is TGTGCCTGGAGTCACCGACAGTCTCCGAACACCGGGGAGCTGTTTTTT.

The chain joins TRBV10-3 to TRBJ1-1, with a possible D match to TRBD1 (6 bases). Trimming removed 7 bases at V and 3 bases at J, with 15 bases between. Germline assignment: CDR1 ENHRY and CDR2 SYGVKD. The CDR3 sequence is 14 residues long. The CDR3 bases are TGTGCCATCACCAGGACAGATGAGGACACTGAAGCTTTCTTT. The encoded protein is CAITRTDEDTEAFF.

This rearrangement joins TRBV11-3 to TRBJ2-2; TRBD2 aligns across 14 bases. This CDR3 contains 18 residues. The germline CDR1 and CDR2 sequences are SGHNT and YENEEA. Unmatched junction bases numbered 9, after V lost 5 bases and J lost 4 bases. CDR3 protein: CASSRGLAGGPSTGELFF. The CDR3 nucleotides are TGTGCCAGCAGCCGAGGACTAGCGGGAGGCCCATCCACCGGGGAGCTGTTTTTT.

The chain uses TRBV7-2 and TRBJ1-2; D might be TRBD1 (6 bases). CDR3 length: 14 amino acids. Deletions cut 5 bases from V and 8 bases from J, with 18 bases between. Germline V CDR1 and CDR2: SGHTA, FQGNSA. The CDR3 region has the DNA TGTGCCAGCAGCCATGGGGACATCTATGGAGGCTACACCTTC. This translates into CASSHGDIYGGYTF.

The chain carries TRBV30 and TRBJ2-5; 8 bases are a match to TRBD1. The V gene end was trimmed by 0 bases and the J gene end by 5 bases; junction bases not matched to a gene: 11. The CDR3 extends over 16 amino acids. CDR1 and CDR2 from the germline V gene are GTSNPN and SVGIG (reference sequence). The CDR3 spells CAWSVLAGGAGETQYF. CDR3 DNA: TGTGCCTGGAGTGTTCTGGCAGGGGGCGCGGGGGAGACCCAGTACTTC. Combining the CDR3 with reference TRBV30 and TRBJ2-5 gives the whole variable domain SQTIHQWPATLVQPVGSPLSLECTVEGTSNPNLYWYRQAAGRGLQLLFYSVGIGQISSEVPQNLSASRPQDRQFILSSKKLLLSDSGFYLCAWSVLAGGAGETQYFGPGTRLLVL.

The CDR3 nucleotides are TGTGCAAGTCGCCGAGGGGGCAAGGAAAAACTGTTTTGGGTACTGTTTTTT. This codes for CASRRGGKEKLFWVLFF. The rearrangement uses TRBV12-2 and TRBJ1-4; TRBD1 reflects the table's D call only, with no check against the DNA. TRBV12-2 is a pseudogene segment. CDR3 size: 17 residues.

The CDR3 loop is CASITGERNEQFF. CDR3 nucleotides: TGTGCCAGCATAACAGGGGAAAGGAATGAGCAGTTCTTC. This chain uses TRBV6-5 with TRBJ2-1; 7 bases map to TRBD1. The CDR3 runs 13 residues. CDR1 and CDR2 from the germline V gene are MNHEY and SVGAGI. J lost 7 bases, V lost 7 bases, and 7 bases had no gene match.

This clone was detected many times. The rearrangement uses TRBV27 and TRBJ2-7; TRBD1 matches 8 bases. Looked up from germline, CDR1 is MNHEY and CDR2 is SMNVEV (reference sequence). This CDR3 has 16 residues. V lost 0 bases to trimming and J lost 0 bases; unmatched junction nucleotides: 4. The CDR3, as DNA: TGTGCCAGCAGTTTATCCCTGGGGACAGGCTCCTACGAGCAGTACTTC. Translating it yields CASSLSLGTGSYEQYF.